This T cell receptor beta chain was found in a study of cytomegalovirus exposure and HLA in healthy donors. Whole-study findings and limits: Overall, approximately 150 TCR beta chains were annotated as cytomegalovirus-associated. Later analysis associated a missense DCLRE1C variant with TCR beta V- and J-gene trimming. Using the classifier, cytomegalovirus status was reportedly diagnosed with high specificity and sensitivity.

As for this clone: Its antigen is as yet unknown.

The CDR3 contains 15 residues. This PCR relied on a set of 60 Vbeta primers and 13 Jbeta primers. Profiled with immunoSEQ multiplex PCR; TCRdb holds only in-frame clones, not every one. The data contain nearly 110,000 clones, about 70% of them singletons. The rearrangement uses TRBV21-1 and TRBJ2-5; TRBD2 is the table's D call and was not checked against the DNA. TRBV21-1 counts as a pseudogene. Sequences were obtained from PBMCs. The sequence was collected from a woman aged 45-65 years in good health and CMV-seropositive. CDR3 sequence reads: CASRNGKDYKETQYF. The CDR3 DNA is TGTGCCAGCCGGAACGGAAAGGACTATAAAGAGACCCAGTACTTC.